This T cell receptor beta chain was recovered during a study of cytomegalovirus exposure and HLA in healthy donors. It was healthy bone marrow donors who served as donors. 13 Jbeta primers and 60 Vbeta primers were used for the PCR. The assay was immunoSEQ multiplex PCR, and TCRdb's table has in-frame clones only and misses some. The repertoire consists of 90,000 to 120,000 clones, with 77% occurring once and the leading ten covering around 4%. Trimming took 10 bases from V and 3 from J; bases not matched to a gene: 12. Per the germline V gene, CDR1 is MNHNS and CDR2 is SASEGT. This CDR3 contains 15 residues. A few counts support this clone. Its target is not known. Study observations and caveats: With DRB1 most and HLA-C fewest, TCR association rates differed between HLA loci in a later analysis. A later analysis linked a missense DCLRE1C variant to TCR beta V- and J-gene trimming.

V and J are TRBV6-1 and TRBJ2-5, with 9 bases fitting TRBD2. The receptor was isolated from a male donor in good health and CMV-seronegative. Material: PBMCs. CDR3 sequence reads: CATNELAGVEETQYF. CDR3 nucleotide sequence: TGTGCCACGAACGAATTAGCGGGAGTGGAAGAGACCCAGTACTTC.